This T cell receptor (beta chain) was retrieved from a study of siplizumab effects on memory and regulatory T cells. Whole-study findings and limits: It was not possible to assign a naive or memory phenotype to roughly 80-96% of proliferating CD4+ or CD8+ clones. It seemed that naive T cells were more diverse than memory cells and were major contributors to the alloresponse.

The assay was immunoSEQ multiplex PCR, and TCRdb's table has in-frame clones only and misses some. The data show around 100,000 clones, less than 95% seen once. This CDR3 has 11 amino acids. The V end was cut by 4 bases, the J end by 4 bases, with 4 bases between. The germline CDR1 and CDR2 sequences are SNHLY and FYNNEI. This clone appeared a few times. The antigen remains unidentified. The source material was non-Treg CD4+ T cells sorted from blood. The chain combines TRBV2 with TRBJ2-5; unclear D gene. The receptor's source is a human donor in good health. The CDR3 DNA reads TGTGCCAGCAGTGGTAGAGAGACCCAGTACTTC. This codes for CASSGRETQYF.